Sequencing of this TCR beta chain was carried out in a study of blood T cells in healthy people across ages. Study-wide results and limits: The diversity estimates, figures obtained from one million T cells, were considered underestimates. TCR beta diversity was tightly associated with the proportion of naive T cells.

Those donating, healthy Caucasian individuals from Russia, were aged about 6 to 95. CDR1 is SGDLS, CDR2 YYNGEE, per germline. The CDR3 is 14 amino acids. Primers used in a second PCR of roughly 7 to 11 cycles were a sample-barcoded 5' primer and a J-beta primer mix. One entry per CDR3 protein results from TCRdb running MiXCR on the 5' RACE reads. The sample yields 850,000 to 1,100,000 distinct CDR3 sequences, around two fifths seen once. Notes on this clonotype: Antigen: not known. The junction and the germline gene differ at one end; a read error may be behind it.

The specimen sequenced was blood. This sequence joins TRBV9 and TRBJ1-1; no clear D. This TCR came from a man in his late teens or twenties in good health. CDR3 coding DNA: TGTGCCCGCAGCGCGTCGGACTGGAACACTGAAGCTTTCTTT. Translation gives CARSASDWNTEAFF.